This TCR beta chain was sequenced for a study of PD-1 blockade in classical Hodgkin lymphoma. About the research overall: It was nivolumab at 3 mg/kg, given intravenously every 2 weeks, that patients received.

There are 14 residues in the CDR3. Trimming took off 9 bases at V and 2 bases at J, with 15 bases between the two ends. Per germline, CDR1 WNHNN and CDR2 SYGVQD (reference sequence). Concerning this clone: The antigen is unknown.

Findings of the study overall: Newly diagnosed patients reportedly trailed healthy donors in baseline TCR diversity. A significant rise in TCR diversity by C4D1 was seen for CD4+ but not CD8+ cells. Those patients who began receiving nivolumab less than 1 year after ASCT had lower diversity, and they were excluded.

All patients experienced relapse after autologous stem cell transplantation, and brentuximab vedotin exposure was variable. Libraries were prepared by immunoSEQ multiplex PCR; TCRdb keeps only in-frame clonotypes and omits some of them. This sample yields around 99,000 clones, of which roughly 81% are seen a single time; roughly 15% belongs to the top ten. Specimen: peripheral blood mononuclear cells (PBMCs), collected before the second cycle of nivolumab. The J gene is TRBJ2-3, the V gene TRBV10-1, with D unclear. The TCR sequence derives from a human donor with classical Hodgkin lymphoma. The DNA for the CDR3 is TGCGCCAGGAGCCCGCTCTCCTCCACAGATACGCAGTATTTT. Translated: CARSPLSSTDTQYF.